This T cell receptor beta chain is from a study of CD8 T cells in Susac syndrome. RNA totalling 0.5 to 1 ug underwent reverse transcription with random hexamers. TCR beta CDR3 was amplified by immunoSEQ multiplex PCR. This amplification extended across 54 Vbeta and 13 Jbeta segments. Via MiXCR, TCRdb re-called the immunoSEQ multiplex PCR reads, giving one row per CDR3 protein. The sample shows 250,000 to 300,000 distinct CDR3 sequences, about nine tenths of them seen only once. There are 17 residues in the CDR3. The germline V gene has CDR1 LGHNA and CDR2 YSLEER. V gave up 3 bases and J gave up 4 bases; unmatched junction bases: 10. High-throughput TCR beta sequencing covered peripheral CD8+ and CD4+ T cells. Negative isolation was used for CD8+ and CD4+ T cells, and FACS enrichment was applied to TEMRA cells.

The sequenced sample was CD8+ T cells from PBMCs. The chain is built from TRBV4-3 and TRBJ2-2, with 8 bases lining up with TRBD1. This TCR came from a human donor with multiple sclerosis. The CDR3 loop reads CASSQGYGTGGTGELFF. CDR3 DNA sequence: TGCGCCAGCAGCCAGGGCTACGGGACAGGCGGCACCGGGGAGCTGTTTTTT.